A single sample gave rise to the 3 T cell receptor beta chains below, sequenced in a study of blood T cells in healthy people across ages. Alongside a J-beta primer mix, a sample-barcoded 5' primer served in a second PCR lasting roughly 6 to 12 cycles. TCRdb redid the calling of the 5' RACE reads with MiXCR, one entry per CDR3 protein. This table has about 1.1 million distinct CDR3 sequences, more than 30% appearing once. Sequencing used blood. The receptors were sampled from a man aged 18-30 years in good health.

The V call is TRBV5-1, the J call TRBJ1-1; 7 bases line up with TRBD1. CDR3 length equals 14 residues. Germline assignment: CDR1 SGHRS and CDR2 YFSETQ. The V gene end was trimmed by 4 bases and the J gene end by 1 base; junction bases not matched to a gene: 4. CDR3 DNA sequence: TGCGCCAGCAGCCCCACAGGGGAGAACACTGAAGCTTTCTTT. Residues: CASSPTGENTEAFF.

This clonotype was observed a single time. The J gene is TRBJ2-3, the V gene TRBV18; no firm D call. Between the trimmed V and J ends, which lost 3 bases and 0 bases, there was a span of 10 bases. This CDR3 contains 15 residues. CDR1 KGHSH and CDR2 LQKENI come from the germline V gene. CDR3 nucleotide sequence: TGTGCCAGCTCACCCACTTTCACTAGCACAGATACGCAGTATTTT. This gives the protein CASSPTFTSTDTQYF.

CDR3 residues: CASSVGTTIFGYTF. In DNA form, the CDR3 reads TGTGCCAGCAGCGTAGGGACCACTATCTTTGGCTACACCTTC. The chain links TRBV7-9 to TRBJ1-2; tentatively, D is TRBD1 (5 bases). The CDR3 runs to 14 residues. Trimming took off 5 bases at V and 7 bases at J, with 17 bases between the two ends. Per the germline V gene, CDR1 is SEHNR and CDR2 is FQNEAQ (reference sequence).